This T cell receptor (beta chain) stems from a study of blood T cells in healthy people across ages. Per-sample PBMC isolation yielded at least 6 million cells. A second PCR, run for about 6 to 11 cycles, used a sample-barcoded 5' primer plus a J-beta primer mix. A single record per CDR3 protein comes from TCRdb applying MiXCR to the 5' RACE reads. The sample records hundreds of thousands of distinct CDR3 sequences, 40% to 65% being singletons. Unmatched junction bases numbered 4, after V lost 2 bases and J lost 0 bases. CDR1 is SGHTA, CDR2 FQGNSA, per germline. This CDR3 spans 16 amino acids. This clonotype was counted a few times.

This TCR was recovered from an elderly man in good health. Sequenced sample: blood. V is TRBV7-2 and J is TRBJ2-4, with 7 bases lining up with TRBD2. CDR3 region: CASSLTAGVAKNIQYF. DNA for the CDR3: TGTGCCAGCAGCTTAACGGCGGGGGTAGCCAAAAACATTCAGTACTTC. The variable domain in full, with the rest retrieved from reference TRBV7-2 and TRBJ2-4, is GAGVSQSPSNKVTEKGKDVELRCDPISGHTALYWYRQSLGQGLEFLIYFQGNSAPDKSGLPSDRFSAERTGGSVSTLTIQRTQQEDSAVYLCASSLTAGVAKNIQYFGAGTRLSVL.